Described below is a single TCR beta chain sequence and its context. Antigen specificity is unknown. The sample comes from a study of T cell responses to AZD1222 COVID-19 vaccine. Whole-study context: Timing groups of about 4 and about 12 weeks for second doses were pooled.

Study results and limitations: The span of vaccine-associated CD4 TCRs extended across spike, with dominance at 160-218 and 743-854. At baseline, just a handful of AZD1222 recipients tested seropositive. Vaccination with two AZD1222 doses was followed by a rise in Spike-specific TCR breadth and depth.

Sequenced by immunoSEQ multiplex PCR; TCRdb stores in-frame clones only, minus some. Among roughly 120,000 clones listed, around 86% were seen once. The sequencing here drew on peripheral blood, taken on day 0 of AZD1222 vaccination. The TCR originated in an adult in good health.

The CDR3 sequence: CATSRGSGVGSYEQYF. The CDR3 nucleotides are TGTGCCACCAGCAGGGGAAGCGGGGTGGGGTCCTACGAGCAGTACTTC. The chain has TRBV15 and TRBJ2-7; 7 nucleotides agree with TRBD2. CDR3 size: 16 residues. J gave up 1 base and V 3 bases, and 9 bases lay outside the gene matches. Germline V lookup: CDR1 LNHNV, CDR2 YYDKDF (reference sequence).